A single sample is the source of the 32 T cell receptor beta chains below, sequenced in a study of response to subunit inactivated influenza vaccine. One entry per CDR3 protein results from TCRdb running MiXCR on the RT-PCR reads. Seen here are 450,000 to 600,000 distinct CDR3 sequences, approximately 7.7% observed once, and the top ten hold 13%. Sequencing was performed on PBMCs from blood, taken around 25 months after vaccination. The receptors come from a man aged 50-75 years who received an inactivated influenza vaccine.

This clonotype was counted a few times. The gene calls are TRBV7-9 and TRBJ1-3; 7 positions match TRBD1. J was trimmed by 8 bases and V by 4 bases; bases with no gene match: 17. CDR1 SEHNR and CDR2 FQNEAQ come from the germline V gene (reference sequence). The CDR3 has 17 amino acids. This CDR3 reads CASSSNRDRASVDTIYF. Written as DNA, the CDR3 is TGTGCCAGCAGCTCTAACCGCGACAGGGCTTCTGTGGACACCATATATTTT.

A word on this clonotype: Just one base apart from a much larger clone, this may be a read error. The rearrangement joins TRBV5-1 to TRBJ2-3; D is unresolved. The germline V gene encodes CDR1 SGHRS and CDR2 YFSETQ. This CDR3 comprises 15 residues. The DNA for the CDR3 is TGCGCCGGCAGCTTGACAACCCCTGAGGTGGATACGCAGTATTTT. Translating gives CAGSLTTPEVDTQYF.

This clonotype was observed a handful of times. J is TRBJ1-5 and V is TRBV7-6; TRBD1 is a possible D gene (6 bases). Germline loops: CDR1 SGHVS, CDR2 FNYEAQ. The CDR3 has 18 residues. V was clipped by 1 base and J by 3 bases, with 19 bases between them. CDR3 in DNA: TGTGCCAGCAGCTTAGAGGGCAAGGCGGGGGCCAACAATCAGCCCCAGCATTTT. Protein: CASSLEGKAGANNQPQHF.

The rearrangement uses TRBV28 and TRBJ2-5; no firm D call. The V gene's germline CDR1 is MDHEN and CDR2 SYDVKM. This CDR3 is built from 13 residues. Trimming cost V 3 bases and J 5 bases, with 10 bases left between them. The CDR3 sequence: CASSFLVLETQYF. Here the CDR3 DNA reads TGTGCCAGCAGTTTCCTCGTTCTTGAGACCCAGTACTTC.

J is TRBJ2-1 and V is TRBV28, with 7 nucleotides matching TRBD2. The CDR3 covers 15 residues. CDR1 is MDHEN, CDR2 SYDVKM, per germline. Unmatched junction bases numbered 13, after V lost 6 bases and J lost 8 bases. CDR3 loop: CASRSLAGAGHEQFF. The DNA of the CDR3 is TGTGCCAGCAGGTCCTTGGCGGGAGCCGGACATGAGCAGTTCTTC. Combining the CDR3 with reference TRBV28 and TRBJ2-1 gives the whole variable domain DVKVTQSSRYLVKRTGEKVFLECVQDMDHENMFWYRQDPGLGLRLIYFSYDVKMKEKGDIPEGYSVSREKKERFSLILESASTNQTSMYLCASRSLAGAGHEQFFGPGTRLTVL.

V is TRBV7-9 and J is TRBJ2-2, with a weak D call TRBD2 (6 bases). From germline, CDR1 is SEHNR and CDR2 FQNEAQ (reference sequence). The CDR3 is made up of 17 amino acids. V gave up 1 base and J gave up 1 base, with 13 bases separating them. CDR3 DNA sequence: TGTGCCAGCAGCTTAGGCAAAGGGACTCTGAACACCGGGGAGCTGTTTTTT. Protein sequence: CASSLGKGTLNTGELFF.

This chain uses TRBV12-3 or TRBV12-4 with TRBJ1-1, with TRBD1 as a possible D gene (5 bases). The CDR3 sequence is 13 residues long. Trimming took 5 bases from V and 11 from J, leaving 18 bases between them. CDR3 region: CASSRVGRGVAFF. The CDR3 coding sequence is TGTGCCAGCAGTAGGGTCGGACGAGGGGTGGCTTTCTTT.

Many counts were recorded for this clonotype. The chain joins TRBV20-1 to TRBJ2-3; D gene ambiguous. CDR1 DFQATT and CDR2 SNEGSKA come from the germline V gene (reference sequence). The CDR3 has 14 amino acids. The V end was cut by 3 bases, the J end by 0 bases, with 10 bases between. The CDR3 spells CSARSPSSTDTQYF. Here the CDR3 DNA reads TGCAGTGCTAGGAGCCCGTCTAGCACAGATACGCAGTATTTT.

CDR3 sequence: CSAGELAGVWDTQYF. In nucleotides, the CDR3 is TGCAGCGCTGGGGAACTAGCGGGAGTTTGGGATACGCAGTATTTT. This chain connects TRBV29-1 to TRBJ2-3, with 11 bases identical to TRBD2. The germline V gene has CDR1 SQVTM and CDR2 ANQGSEA. The V segment lost 7 bases and the J segment 6 bases; nucleotides outside the gene matches: 12. CDR3 length equals 15 residues.

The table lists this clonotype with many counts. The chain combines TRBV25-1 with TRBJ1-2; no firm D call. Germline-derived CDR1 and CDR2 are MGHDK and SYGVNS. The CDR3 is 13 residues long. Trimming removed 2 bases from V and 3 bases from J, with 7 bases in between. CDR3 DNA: TGTGCCAGCAGTGAAGTATCGGACTATGGCTACACCTTC. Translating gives CASSEVSDYGYTF.

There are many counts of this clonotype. CDR3 in amino acids: CASTPRISYYYEQYF. The CDR3, as DNA: TGTGCCAGCACCCCTAGGATCTCCTACTACTACGAGCAGTACTTC. J is TRBJ2-7 and V is TRBV28; D remains ambiguous. V lost 7 bases, J lost 3 bases, and 19 bases lay in between. This CDR3 region has 15 residues. Germline CDR1 and CDR2: MDHEN and SYDVKM.

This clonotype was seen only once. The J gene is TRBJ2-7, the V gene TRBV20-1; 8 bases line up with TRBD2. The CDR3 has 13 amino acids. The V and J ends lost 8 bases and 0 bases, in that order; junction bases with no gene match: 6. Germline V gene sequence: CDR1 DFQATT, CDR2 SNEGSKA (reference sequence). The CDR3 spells CSLPSGSSYEQYF. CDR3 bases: TGCAGTCTCCCTAGCGGGTCCTCCTACGAGCAGTACTTC.

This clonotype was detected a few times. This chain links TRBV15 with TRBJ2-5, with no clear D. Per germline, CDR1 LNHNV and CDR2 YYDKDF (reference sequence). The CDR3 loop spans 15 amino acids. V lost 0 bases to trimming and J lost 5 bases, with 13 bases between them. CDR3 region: CATSRDLGNLETQYF. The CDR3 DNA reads TGTGCCACCAGCAGAGATCTGGGAAACCTTGAGACCCAGTACTTC.

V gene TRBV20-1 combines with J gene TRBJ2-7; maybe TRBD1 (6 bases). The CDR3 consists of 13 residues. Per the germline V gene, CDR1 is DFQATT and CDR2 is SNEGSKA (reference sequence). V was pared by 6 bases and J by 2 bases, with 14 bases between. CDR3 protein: CSAHRDIAYEQYF. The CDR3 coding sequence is TGCAGTGCACACCGGGACATAGCCTACGAGCAGTACTTC.

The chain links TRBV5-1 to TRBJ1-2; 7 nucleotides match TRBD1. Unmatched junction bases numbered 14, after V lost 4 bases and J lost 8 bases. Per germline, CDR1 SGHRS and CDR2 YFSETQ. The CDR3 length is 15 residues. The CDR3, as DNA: TGCGCCAGCAGCCCTCCCGACAGGGCCGATCGAGGCTACACCTTC. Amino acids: CASSPPDRADRGYTF.

The CDR3 region is CASRTGTGGAYGYTF. The CDR3 DNA reads TGTGCCAGCAGAACCGGGACAGGGGGCGCGTATGGCTACACCTTC. The gene calls are TRBV7-2 and TRBJ1-2; 12 nucleotides agree with TRBD1. The CDR3 sequence is 15 residues long. Germline CDR1 is SGHTA and CDR2 is FQGNSA. The V segment lost 6 bases and the J segment 5 bases; nucleotides outside the gene matches: 7.

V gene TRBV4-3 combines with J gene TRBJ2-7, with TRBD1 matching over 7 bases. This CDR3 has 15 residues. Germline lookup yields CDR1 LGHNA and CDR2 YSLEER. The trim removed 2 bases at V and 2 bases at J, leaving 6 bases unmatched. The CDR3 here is CASSQTTDRAYEQYF. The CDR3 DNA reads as TGCGCCAGCAGCCAAACCACCGACAGGGCCTACGAGCAGTACTTC.

The CDR3 nucleotides read TGTGCCAGCAGCGTAAGGGGAATTGAGCAGTTCTTC. This sequence encodes CASSVRGIEQFF. The chain joins TRBV9 to TRBJ2-1; D possibly corresponds to TRBD1 (5 bases). Germline lookup yields CDR1 SGDLS and CDR2 YYNGEE. The CDR3 is made up of 12 amino acids. V was pared by 1 base and J by 9 bases, with 8 bases between.

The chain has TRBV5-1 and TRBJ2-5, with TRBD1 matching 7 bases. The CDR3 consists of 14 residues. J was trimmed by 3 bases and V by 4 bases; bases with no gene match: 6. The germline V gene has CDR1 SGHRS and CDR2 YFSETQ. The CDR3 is CASSRGQWEETQYF. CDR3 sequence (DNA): TGCGCCAGCAGCAGGGGACAGTGGGAAGAGACCCAGTACTTC.

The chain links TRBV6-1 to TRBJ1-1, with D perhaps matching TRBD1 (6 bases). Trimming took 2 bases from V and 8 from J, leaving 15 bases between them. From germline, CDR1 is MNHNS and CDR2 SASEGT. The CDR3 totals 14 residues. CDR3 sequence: CASSERTAIYEAFF. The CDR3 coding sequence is TGTGCCAGCAGTGAAAGGACAGCGATTTACGAAGCTTTCTTT.

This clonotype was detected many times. CDR3 region: CASSQADRNSPLHF. The DNA of the CDR3 is TGTGCCAGCAGCCAAGCGGACAGGAATTCACCCCTCCACTTT. The chain uses TRBV3-1 and TRBJ1-6; 7 bases agree with TRBD1. This CDR3 has 14 residues. V was clipped by 1 base and J by 7 bases; unmatched bases: 1. Germline V gives CDR1 LGHDT, CDR2 YNNKEL (reference sequence). Combining the CDR3 with reference TRBV3-1 and TRBJ1-6 gives the whole variable domain DTAVSQTPKYLVTQMGNDKSIKCEQNLGHDTMYWYKQDSKKFLKIMFSYNNKELIINETVPNRFSPKSPDKAHLNLHINSLELGDSAVYFCASSQADRNSPLHFGNGTRLTVT.

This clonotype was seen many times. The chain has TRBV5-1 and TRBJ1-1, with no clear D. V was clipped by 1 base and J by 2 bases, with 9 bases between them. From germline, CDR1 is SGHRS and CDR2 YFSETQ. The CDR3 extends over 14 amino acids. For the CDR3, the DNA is TGCGCCAGCAGCTTGCGGCAGAGCAACACTGAAGCTTTCTTT. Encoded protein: CASSLRQSNTEAFF. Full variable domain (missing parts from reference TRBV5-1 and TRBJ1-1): KAGVTQTPRYLIKTRGQQVTLSCSPISGHRSVSWYQQTPGQGLQFLFEYFSETQRNKGNFPGRFSGRQFSNSRSEMNVSTLELGDSALYLCASSLRQSNTEAFFGQGTRLTVV.

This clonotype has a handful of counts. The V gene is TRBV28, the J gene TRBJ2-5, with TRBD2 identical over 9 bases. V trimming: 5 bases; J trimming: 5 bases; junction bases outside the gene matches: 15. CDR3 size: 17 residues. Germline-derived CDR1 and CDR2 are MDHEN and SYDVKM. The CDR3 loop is CASSPQQGLAGFETQYF. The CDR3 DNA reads TGTGCCAGCAGTCCCCAACAAGGGCTAGCGGGATTTGAGACCCAGTACTTC.

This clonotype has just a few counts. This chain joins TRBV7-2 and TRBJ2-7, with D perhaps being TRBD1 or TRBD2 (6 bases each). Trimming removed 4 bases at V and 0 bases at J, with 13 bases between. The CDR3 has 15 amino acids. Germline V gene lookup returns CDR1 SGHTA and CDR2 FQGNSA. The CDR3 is CASSYGGPISYEQYF. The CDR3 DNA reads TGTGCCAGCAGCTACGGGGGCCCAATCTCCTACGAGCAGTACTTC.

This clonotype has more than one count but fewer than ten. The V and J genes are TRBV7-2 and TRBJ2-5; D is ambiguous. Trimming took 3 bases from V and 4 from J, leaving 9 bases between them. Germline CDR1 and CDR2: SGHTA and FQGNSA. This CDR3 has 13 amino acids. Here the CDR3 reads CASSFWTGETQYF. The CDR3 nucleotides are TGTGCCAGCAGCTTTTGGACGGGAGAGACCCAGTACTTC.

The CDR3 DNA sequence: TGTGCCAGCAGCTTAGGTTCCAGGGGAGCTGGCGAGCAGTACTTC. Translation: CASSLGSRGAGEQYF. This chain links TRBV7-3 with TRBJ2-7; maybe TRBD1 (6 bases). V was clipped by 2 bases and J by 6 bases, with 17 bases between them. CDR3 size: 15 residues. Germline values: CDR1 SGHTA, CDR2 FQGTGA.

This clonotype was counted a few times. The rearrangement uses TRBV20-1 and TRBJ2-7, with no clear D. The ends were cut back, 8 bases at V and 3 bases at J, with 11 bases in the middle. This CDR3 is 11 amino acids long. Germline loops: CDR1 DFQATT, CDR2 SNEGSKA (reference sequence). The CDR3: CSWTELYEQYF. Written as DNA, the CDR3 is TGCAGTTGGACGGAACTCTACGAGCAGTACTTC.

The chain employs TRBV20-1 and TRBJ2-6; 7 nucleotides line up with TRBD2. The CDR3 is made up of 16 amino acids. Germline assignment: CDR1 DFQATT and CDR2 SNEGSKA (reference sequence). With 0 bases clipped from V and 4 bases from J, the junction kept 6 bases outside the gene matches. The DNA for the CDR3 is TGCAGTGCTAGAGATTGGGGGGGTTCAGGGGCCAACGTCCTGACTTTC. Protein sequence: CSARDWGGSGANVLTF.

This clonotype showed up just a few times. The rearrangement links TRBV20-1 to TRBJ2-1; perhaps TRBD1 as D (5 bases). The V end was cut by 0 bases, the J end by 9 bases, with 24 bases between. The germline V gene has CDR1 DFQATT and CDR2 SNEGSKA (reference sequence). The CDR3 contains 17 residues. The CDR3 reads CSARETPGRVPFLEQFF. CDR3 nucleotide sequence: TGCAGTGCTAGAGAAACGCCAGGGCGAGTTCCCTTTCTTGAGCAGTTCTTC.

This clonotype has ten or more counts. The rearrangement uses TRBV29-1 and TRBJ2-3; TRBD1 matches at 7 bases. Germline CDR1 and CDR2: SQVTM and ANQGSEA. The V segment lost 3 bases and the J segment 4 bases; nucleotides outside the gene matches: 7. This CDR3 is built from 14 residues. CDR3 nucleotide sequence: TGCAGCGTTGATAGAGGGGGCAGAGCAGATACGCAGTATTTT. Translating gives CSVDRGGRADTQYF.

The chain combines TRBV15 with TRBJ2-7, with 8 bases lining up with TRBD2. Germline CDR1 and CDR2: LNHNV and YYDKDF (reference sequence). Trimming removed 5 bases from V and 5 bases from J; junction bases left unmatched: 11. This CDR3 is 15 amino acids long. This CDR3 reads CATSPRLAGEDEQYF. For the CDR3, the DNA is TGTGCCACCAGCCCTCGTCTAGCGGGCGAGGACGAGCAGTACTTC.

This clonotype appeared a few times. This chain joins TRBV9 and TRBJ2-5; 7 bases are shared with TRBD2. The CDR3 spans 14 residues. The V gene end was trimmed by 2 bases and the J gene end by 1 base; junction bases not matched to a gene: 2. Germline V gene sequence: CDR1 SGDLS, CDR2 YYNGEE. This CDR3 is CASSVGGSQETQYF. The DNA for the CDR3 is TGTGCCAGCAGCGTGGGAGGGAGCCAAGAGACCCAGTACTTC.